Below, 22 T cell receptor beta chains from the same sample are listed, as sequenced in a study of neurological immune-mediated disorders. TCRdb called the 5' RACE reads again in MiXCR, with one record for every CDR3 protein. This sample has fewer than 20,000 distinct CDR3 sequences; 3% to 4.5% occur once, and the top ten carry about 19%. What was sequenced was CD8+ T cells from blood. The receptors here all came from a middle-aged woman in good health.

This clonotype was recorded at least ten times. The chain links TRBV7-6 to TRBJ2-2, with TRBD2 as a possible D gene (6 bases). Trimming stripped 11 bases from V and 2 bases from J, with 12 bases between. The CDR3 runs to 13 residues. Germline V gene lookup returns CDR1 SGHVS and CDR2 FNYEAQ. CDR3 bases: TGTGCCTTTAGGAGGGACAACACCGGGGAGCTGTTTTTT. Translation gives CAFRRDNTGELFF. The full variable domain, rest sourced from reference TRBV7-6 and TRBJ2-2, is GAGVSQSPRYKVTKRGQDVALRCDPISGHVSLYWYRQALGQGPEFLTYFNYEAQQDKSGLPNDRFSAERPEGSISTLTIQRTEQRDSAMYRCAFRRDNTGELFFGEGSRLTVL.

This clonotype was counted many times. The chain combines TRBV15 with TRBJ1-5; 9 bases match TRBD1. Per germline, CDR1 LNHNV and CDR2 YYDKDF (reference sequence). The CDR3 is 18 residues long. Unmatched junction bases numbered 15, after V lost 3 bases and J lost 6 bases. CDR3 coding DNA: TGTGCCACCAGCAGCCCCCAAGACGGACAGGGGTGGCTTCAGCCCCAGCATTTT. Translating it yields CATSSPQDGQGWLQPQHF.

This clonotype showed up many times. The rearrangement links TRBV29-1 to TRBJ1-2, with a possible D match to TRBD1 (6 bases). CDR1 is SQVTM and CDR2 is ANQGSEA in the germline V gene. The CDR3 extends over 13 amino acids. Trimming pared 3 bases from V and 0 bases from J, leaving 8 bases between. CDR3 loop: CSVDGQPNYGYTF. In DNA, the CDR3 is TGCAGCGTTGACGGACAGCCTAACTATGGCTACACCTTC. Drawing the rest from reference TRBV29-1 and TRBJ1-2, the complete variable domain is SAVISQKPSRDICQRGTSLTIQCQVDSQVTMMFWYRQQPGQSLTLIATANQGSEATYESGFVIDKFPISRPNLTFSTLTVSNMSPEDSSIYLCSVDGQPNYGYTFGSGTRLTVV.

This clonotype was counted ten times or more. J is TRBJ2-1 and V is TRBV28; 8 positions agree with TRBD2. This CDR3 is built from 16 residues. The junction had 4 bases not matched to a gene; V was cut back by 1 base and J by 2 bases. Per germline, CDR1 MDHEN and CDR2 SYDVKM. In DNA, the CDR3 is TGTGCCAGCAGTTTATTTCGGGAGGGCCCCTACAATGAGCAGTTCTTC. It yields the protein CASSLFREGPYNEQFF.

This clonotype was counted at least ten times. The chain joins TRBV7-9 to TRBJ2-7; D perhaps matches TRBD1 (6 bases). Trimming took 5 bases from V and 2 from J, leaving 22 bases between them. This CDR3 comprises 17 residues. The germline V gene has CDR1 SEHNR and CDR2 FQNEAQ (reference sequence). The CDR3 nucleotides are TGTGCCAGCAGCCCAGCAGGAGTGGGGGCCGGTACCTACGAGCAGTACTTC. It translates to CASSPAGVGAGTYEQYF. Complete variable domain (other parts from reference TRBV7-9 and TRBJ2-7): DTGVSQNPRHKITKRGQNVTFRCDPISEHNRLYWYRQTLGQGPEFLTYFQNEAQLEKSRLLSDRFSAERPKGSFSTLEIQRTEQGDSAMYLCASSPAGVGAGTYEQYFGPGTRLTVT.

This clonotype was recorded at least ten times. This sequence joins TRBV28 and TRBJ2-7; 9 bases match TRBD2. The CDR3 is 16 residues long. The junction had 12 bases not matched to a gene; V was cut back by 3 bases and J by 6 bases. The germline V gene encodes CDR1 MDHEN and CDR2 SYDVKM. The chain's CDR3 is CASSFPQSGRLSEQYF. CDR3 coding DNA: TGTGCCAGCAGTTTCCCTCAAAGCGGGAGGCTCAGCGAGCAGTACTTC.

This clonotype was counted ten times or more. The V and J genes are TRBV5-1 and TRBJ2-7; TRBD2 agrees at 9 bases. Trimming removed 3 bases from V and 5 bases from J; junction bases left unmatched: 6. Germline loops: CDR1 SGHRS, CDR2 YFSETQ. The CDR3 spans 14 residues. This CDR3 is CASSSLTSGDEQYF. The CDR3 DNA sequence: TGCGCCAGCAGCTCCCTGACTAGCGGAGACGAGCAGTACTTC.

Many counts were recorded for this clonotype. The rearrangement joins TRBV27 to TRBJ1-5; D is undetermined. The ends were cut back, 7 bases at V and 7 bases at J, with 17 bases in the middle. The CDR3 contains 14 residues. Germline-derived CDR1 and CDR2 are MNHEY and SMNVEV (reference sequence). The CDR3 DNA is TGTGCCAGCAACGCGGTCGGGGTAGAACAGCCCCAGCATTTT. This sequence encodes CASNAVGVEQPQHF.

This clonotype was seen at least ten times. The chain carries TRBV15 and TRBJ2-6; D unclear. The CDR3 runs to 16 residues. CDR1 and CDR2 from the germline V gene are LNHNV and YYDKDF (reference sequence). With 1 base removed from V and 2 bases from J, the gap between germline ends came to 9 bases. The CDR3 sequence: CATSRVVRTGANVLTF. The CDR3 bases are TGTGCCACCAGCAGAGTGGTCCGAACTGGGGCCAACGTCCTGACTTTC.

This clonotype was counted at least ten times. The rearrangement joins TRBV20-1 to TRBJ1-1; 7 bases align to TRBD1. CDR1 DFQATT and CDR2 SNEGSKA come from the germline V gene (reference sequence). CDR3 length: 14 amino acids. Trimming took 6 bases from V and 4 from J; bases not matched to a gene: 11. CDR3 sequence (DNA): TGCAGTGCCCCGTCCCACAGGGGTAGCACTGAAGCTTTCTTT. It is translated as CSAPSHRGSTEAFF.

This clonotype was recorded at least ten times. The chain uses TRBV29-1 and TRBJ2-5; TRBD2 matches at 7 bases. Looked up from germline, CDR1 is SQVTM and CDR2 is ANQGSEA. The CDR3 length is 16 residues. The ends lost 3 bases at V and 3 bases at J; junction bases unmatched: 13. As DNA, the CDR3 is TGCAGCGTTGACTCTCTGGACTCGGGAGGTAAAGAGACCCAGTACTTC. Its protein is CSVDSLDSGGKETQYF.

This clonotype was counted at least ten times. The chain combines TRBV27 with TRBJ1-5, with no clear D. Germline CDR1 reads MNHEY; CDR2 reads SMNVEV (reference sequence). The V end lost 3 bases, the J end lost 1 base, and 7 bases lay between the germline ends. CDR3 size: 14 residues. The CDR3 protein is CASSFSGSNQPQHF. The CDR3 DNA is TGTGCCAGCAGTTTTAGTGGGAGCAATCAGCCCCAGCATTTT.

This clonotype was seen many times. The CDR3 DNA reads as TGTGCCAGCAGTCCCCCTTCGAGGGGGACAAACTATGGCTACACCTTC. The encoded protein is CASSPPSRGTNYGYTF. This chain uses TRBV7-2 with TRBJ1-2, with a weak D call TRBD1 (6 bases). Trimming removed 6 bases from V and 2 bases from J, with 19 bases in between. Germline V gene data show CDR1 as SGHTA and CDR2 as FQGNSA. The CDR3 has 16 amino acids.

This clonotype was picked up many times. This sequence joins TRBV20-1 and TRBJ1-1; 8 bases match TRBD1. The trim removed 5 bases at V and 3 bases at J, leaving 5 bases unmatched. CDR1 and CDR2 from the germline V gene are DFQATT and SNEGSKA (reference sequence). This CDR3 region has 13 residues. The chain's CDR3 is CSAGDRTDTEAFF. The CDR3 DNA reads TGCAGTGCTGGGGACAGGACGGACACTGAAGCTTTCTTT.

The chain is built from TRBV3-1 and TRBJ2-1; no firm D call. V was cut by 8 bases and J by 4 bases, with 9 bases left in between. Germline V lookup: CDR1 LGHDT, CDR2 YNNKEL (reference sequence). The CDR3 is 12 amino acids. The DNA of the CDR3 is TGTGCCAGCGCTCACGGGTACAATGAGCAGTTCTTC. Translated: CASAHGYNEQFF.

This clonotype was found a few times. The V and J genes are TRBV3-1 and TRBJ1-2, with TRBD1 matching over 7 bases. Germline assignment: CDR1 LGHDT and CDR2 YNNKEL (reference sequence). The CDR3 is 17 amino acids. The V segment lost 0 bases and the J segment 1 base; nucleotides outside the gene matches: 8. The CDR3 bases are TGTGCCAGCAGCCAAGATGAACTGACAGGGTTTAACTATGGCTACACCTTC. Residues: CASSQDELTGFNYGYTF.

Ten or more counts support this clonotype. The chain joins TRBV7-9 to TRBJ2-2, with TRBD2 matching 11 bases. This CDR3 is 18 amino acids long. J was trimmed by 1 base and V by 2 bases; bases with no gene match: 6. Per germline, CDR1 SEHNR and CDR2 FQNEAQ (reference sequence). CDR3: CASSLLLAGDWNTGELFF. The CDR3, as DNA: TGTGCCAGCAGCTTATTACTAGCGGGAGATTGGAACACCGGGGAGCTGTTTTTT. Variable domain in full (rest from reference TRBV7-9 and TRBJ2-2): DTGVSQNPRHKITKRGQNVTFRCDPISEHNRLYWYRQTLGQGPEFLTYFQNEAQLEKSRLLSDRFSAERPKGSFSTLEIQRTEQGDSAMYLCASSLLLAGDWNTGELFFGEGSRLTVL.

In this sample, this clonotype turned up many times. The rearrangement uses TRBV28 and TRBJ2-1, with D possibly matching TRBD2 (6 bases). Trimming took 2 bases from V and 8 from J, leaving 10 bases between them. Germline V gene lookup returns CDR1 MDHEN and CDR2 SYDVKM. CDR3 size: 13 residues. The DNA of the CDR3 is TGTGCCAGCAGTTTAGCGGGGCGCGATGAGCAGTTCTTC. Translation gives CASSLAGRDEQFF.

This clonotype came up many times. The chain carries TRBV7-9 and TRBJ1-2; D call uncertain. The CDR3 covers 14 residues. V was trimmed by 2 bases and J by 2 bases, leaving 9 bases between them. The germline CDR1 and CDR2 sequences are SEHNR and FQNEAQ (reference sequence). This CDR3 reads CASSLMPVNYGYTF. For the CDR3, the DNA is TGTGCCAGCAGCTTAATGCCCGTGAACTATGGCTACACCTTC.

In this sample, this clonotype turned up many times. This chain joins TRBV19 and TRBJ2-3; 8 bases agree with TRBD2. V shed 1 base and J 1 base; nucleotides not matched to a gene: 4. The CDR3 consists of 16 residues. From germline, CDR1 is LNHDA and CDR2 SQIVND (reference sequence). CDR3 sequence (DNA): TGTGCCAGTAGTATAGTCCTGACTAGCGGCACAGATACGCAGTATTTT. Its protein is CASSIVLTSGTDTQYF.

The sample holds a few counts of this clonotype. This chain uses TRBV28 with TRBJ2-1; the match to TRBD2 covers 8 bases. V shed 11 bases, J shed 4 bases, and the junction held 7 bases outside the gene matches. Germline values: CDR1 MDHEN, CDR2 SYDVKM. This CDR3 contains 13 residues. This CDR3 reads CASASGFYNEQFF. The CDR3 DNA sequence: TGTGCCTCTGCTAGCGGGTTTTACAATGAGCAGTTCTTC.

This clonotype ranks as medium-sized. The chain joins TRBV5-1 to TRBJ2-1; 8 bases align to TRBD1. The CDR3 spans 14 residues. The germline V gene has CDR1 SGHRS and CDR2 YFSETQ. With V trimmed by 0 bases and J by 7 bases, 3 bases remained unmatched. CDR3 loop: CASSLGQGLNEQFF. CDR3 DNA: TGCGCCAGCAGCTTGGGACAGGGGCTGAATGAGCAGTTCTTC.